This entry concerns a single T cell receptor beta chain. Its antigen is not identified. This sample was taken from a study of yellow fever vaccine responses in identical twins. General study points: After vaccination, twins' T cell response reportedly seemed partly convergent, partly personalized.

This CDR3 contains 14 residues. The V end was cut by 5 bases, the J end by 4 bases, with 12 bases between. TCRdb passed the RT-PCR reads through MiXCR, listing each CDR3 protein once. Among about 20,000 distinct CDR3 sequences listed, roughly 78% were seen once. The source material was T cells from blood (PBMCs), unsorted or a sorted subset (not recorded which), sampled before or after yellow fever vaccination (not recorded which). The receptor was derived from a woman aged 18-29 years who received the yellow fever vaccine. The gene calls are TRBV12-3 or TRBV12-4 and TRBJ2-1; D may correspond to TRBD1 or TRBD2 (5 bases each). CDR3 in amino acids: CASSLGTEYNEQFF. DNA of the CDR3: TGTGCCAGCAGTCTAGGGACGGAATACAATGAGCAGTTCTTC.